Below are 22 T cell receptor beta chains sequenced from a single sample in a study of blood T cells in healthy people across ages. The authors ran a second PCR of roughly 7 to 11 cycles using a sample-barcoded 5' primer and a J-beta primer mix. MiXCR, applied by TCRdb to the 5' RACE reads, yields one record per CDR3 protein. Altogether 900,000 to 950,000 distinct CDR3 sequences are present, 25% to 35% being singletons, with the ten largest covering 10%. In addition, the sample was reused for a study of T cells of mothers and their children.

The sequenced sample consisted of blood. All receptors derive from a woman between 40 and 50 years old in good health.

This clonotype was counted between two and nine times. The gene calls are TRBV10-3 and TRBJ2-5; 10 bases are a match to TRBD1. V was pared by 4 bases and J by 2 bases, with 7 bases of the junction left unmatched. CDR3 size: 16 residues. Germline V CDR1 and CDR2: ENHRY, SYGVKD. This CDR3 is CAISGGQGGLQETQYF. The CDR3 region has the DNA TGTGCCATCAGTGGCGGACAGGGGGGGTTACAAGAGACCCAGTACTTC.

The CDR3 DNA reads as TGCGCCAGCAGCTTGGGTGACATGAGGGCCAACGTCCTGACTTTC. This codes for CASSLGDMRANVLTF. The J gene is TRBJ2-6, the V gene TRBV5-1; D gene unclear. Trimming took 0 bases from V and 5 from J, leaving 9 bases between them. CDR1 and CDR2 (germline): SGHRS, YFSETQ. The CDR3 contains 15 residues.

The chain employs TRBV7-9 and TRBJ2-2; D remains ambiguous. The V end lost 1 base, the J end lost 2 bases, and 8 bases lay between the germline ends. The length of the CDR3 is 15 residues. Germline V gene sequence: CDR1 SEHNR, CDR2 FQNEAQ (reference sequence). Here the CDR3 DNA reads TGTGCCAGCAGCTTAGAGGCGACAAACACCGGGGAGCTGTTTTTT. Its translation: CASSLEATNTGELFF.

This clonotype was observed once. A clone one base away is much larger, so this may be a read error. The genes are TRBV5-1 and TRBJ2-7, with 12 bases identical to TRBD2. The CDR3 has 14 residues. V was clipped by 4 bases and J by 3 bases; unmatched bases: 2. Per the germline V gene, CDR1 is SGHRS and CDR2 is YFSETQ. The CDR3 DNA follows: TGCGCCAGCAGCATGGGACTAGCGGGCTACGAGCAGTACTTC. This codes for CASSMGLAGYEQYF. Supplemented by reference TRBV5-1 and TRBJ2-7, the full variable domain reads KAGVTQTPRYLIKTRGQQVTLSCSPISGHRSVSWYQQTPGQGLQFLFEYFSETQRNKGNFPGRFSGRQFSNSRSEMNVSTLELGDSALYLCASSMGLAGYEQYFGPGTRLTVT.

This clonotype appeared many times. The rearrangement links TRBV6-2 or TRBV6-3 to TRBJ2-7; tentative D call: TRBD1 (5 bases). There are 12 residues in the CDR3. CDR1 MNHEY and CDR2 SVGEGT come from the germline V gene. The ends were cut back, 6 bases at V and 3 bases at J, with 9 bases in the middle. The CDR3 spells CASSAGNYEQYF. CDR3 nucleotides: TGTGCCAGCAGCGCAGGGAACTACGAGCAGTACTTC.

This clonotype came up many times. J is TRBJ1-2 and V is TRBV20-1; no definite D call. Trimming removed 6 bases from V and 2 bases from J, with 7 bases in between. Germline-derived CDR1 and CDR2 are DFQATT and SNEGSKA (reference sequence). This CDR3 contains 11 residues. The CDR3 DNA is TGCAGTGCCTCCGGGAACTATGGCTACACCTTC. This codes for CSASGNYGYTF.

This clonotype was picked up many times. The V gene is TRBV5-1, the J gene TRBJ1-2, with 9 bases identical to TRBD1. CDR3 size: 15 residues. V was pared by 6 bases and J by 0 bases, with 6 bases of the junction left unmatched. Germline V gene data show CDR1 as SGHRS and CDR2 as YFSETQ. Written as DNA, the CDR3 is TGCGCCAGCACCCTCGACAGGGGGACTAACTATGGCTACACCTTC. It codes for CASTLDRGTNYGYTF.

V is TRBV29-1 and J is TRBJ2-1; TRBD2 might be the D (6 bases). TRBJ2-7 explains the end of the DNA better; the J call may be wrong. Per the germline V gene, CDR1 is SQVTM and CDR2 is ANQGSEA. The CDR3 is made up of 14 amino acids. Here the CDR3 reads CSVDGGTFYNEQYF. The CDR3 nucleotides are TGCAGCGTTGATGGTGGGACTTTCTACAATGAGCAGTACTTC.

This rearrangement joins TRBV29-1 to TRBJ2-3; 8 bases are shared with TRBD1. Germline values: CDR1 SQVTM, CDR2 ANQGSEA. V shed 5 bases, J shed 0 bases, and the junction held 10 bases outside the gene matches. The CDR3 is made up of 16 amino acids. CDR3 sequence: CSVTFGQGPSTDTQYF. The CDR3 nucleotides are TGCAGCGTTACTTTTGGACAGGGCCCTAGCACAGATACGCAGTATTTT.

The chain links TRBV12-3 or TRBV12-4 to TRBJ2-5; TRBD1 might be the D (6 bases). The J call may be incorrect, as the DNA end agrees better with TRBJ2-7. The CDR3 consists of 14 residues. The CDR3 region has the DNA TGTGCCAGCAGCCCCAGAACAGGGATCTACGAGCAGTACTTC. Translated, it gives CASSPRTGIYEQYF.

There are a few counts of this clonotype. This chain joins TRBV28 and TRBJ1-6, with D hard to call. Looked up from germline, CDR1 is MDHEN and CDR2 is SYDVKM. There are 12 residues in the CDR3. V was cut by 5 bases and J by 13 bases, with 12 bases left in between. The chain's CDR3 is CASSPNGSPLHF. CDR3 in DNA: TGTGCCAGCAGTCCAAATGGATCTCCCCTCCACTTT. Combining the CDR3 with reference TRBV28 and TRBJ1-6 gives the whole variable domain DVKVTQSSRYLVKRTGEKVFLECVQDMDHENMFWYRQDPGLGLRLIYFSYDVKMKEKGDIPEGYSVSREKKERFSLILESASTNQTSMYLCASSPNGSPLHFGNGTRLTVT.

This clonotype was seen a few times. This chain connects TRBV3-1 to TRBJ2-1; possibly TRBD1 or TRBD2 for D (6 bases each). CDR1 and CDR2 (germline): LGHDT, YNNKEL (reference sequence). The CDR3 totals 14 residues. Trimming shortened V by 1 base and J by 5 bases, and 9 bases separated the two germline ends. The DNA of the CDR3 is TGTGCCAGCAGCCAAGTAGGGGGGCACAATGAGCAGTTCTTC. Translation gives CASSQVGGHNEQFF.

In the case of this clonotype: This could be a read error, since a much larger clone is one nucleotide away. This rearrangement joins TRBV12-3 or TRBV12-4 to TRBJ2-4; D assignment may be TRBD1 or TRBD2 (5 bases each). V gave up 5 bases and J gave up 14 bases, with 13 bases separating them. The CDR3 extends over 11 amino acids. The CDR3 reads CASSDVGTKYF. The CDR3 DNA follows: TGTGCCAGCAGTGATGTCGGGACGAAGTACTTC.

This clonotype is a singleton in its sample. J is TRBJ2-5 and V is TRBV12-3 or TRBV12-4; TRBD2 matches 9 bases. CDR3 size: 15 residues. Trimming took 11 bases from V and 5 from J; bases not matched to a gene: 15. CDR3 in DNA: TGTGCCGACAGTCTGGTAGCGGGGGTGAGGGAGACCCAGTACTTC. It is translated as CADSLVAGVRETQYF.

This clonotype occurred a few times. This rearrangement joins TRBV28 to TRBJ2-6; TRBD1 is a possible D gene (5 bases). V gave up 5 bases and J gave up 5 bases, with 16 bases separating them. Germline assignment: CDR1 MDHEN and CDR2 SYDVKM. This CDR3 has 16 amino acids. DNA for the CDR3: TGTGCCAGCAGTCCGATTTTAAGGGGCCGGGCCAACGTCCTGACTTTC. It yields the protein CASSPILRGRANVLTF.

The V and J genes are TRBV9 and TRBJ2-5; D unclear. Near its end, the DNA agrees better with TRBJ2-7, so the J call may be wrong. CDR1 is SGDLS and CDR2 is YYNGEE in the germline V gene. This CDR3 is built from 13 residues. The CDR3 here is CASSVTPTYEQYF. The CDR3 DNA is TGTGCCAGCAGCGTAACTCCCACGTACGAGCAGTACTTC.

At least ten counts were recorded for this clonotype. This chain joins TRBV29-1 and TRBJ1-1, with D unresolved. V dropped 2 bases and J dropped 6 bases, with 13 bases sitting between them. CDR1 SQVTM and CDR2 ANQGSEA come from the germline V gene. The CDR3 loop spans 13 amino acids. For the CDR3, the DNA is TGCAGCGTTGAAAGTTCGCAAAGCGCTGAAGCTTTCTTT. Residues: CSVESSQSAEAFF.

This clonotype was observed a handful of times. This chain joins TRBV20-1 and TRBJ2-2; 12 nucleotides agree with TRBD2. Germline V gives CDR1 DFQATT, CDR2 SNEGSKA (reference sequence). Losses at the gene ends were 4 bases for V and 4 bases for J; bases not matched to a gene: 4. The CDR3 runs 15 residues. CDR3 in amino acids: CSATLAGGRTGELFF. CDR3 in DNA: TGCAGTGCTACCCTAGCGGGGGGGCGCACCGGGGAGCTGTTTTTT.

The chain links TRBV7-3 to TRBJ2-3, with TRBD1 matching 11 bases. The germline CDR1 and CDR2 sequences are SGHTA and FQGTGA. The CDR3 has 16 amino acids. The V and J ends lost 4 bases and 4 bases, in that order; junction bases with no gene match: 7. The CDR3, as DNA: TGTGCCAGCAGCTCCCCGGACAGGGGGCAATCAGATACGCAGTATTTT. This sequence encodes CASSSPDRGQSDTQYF.

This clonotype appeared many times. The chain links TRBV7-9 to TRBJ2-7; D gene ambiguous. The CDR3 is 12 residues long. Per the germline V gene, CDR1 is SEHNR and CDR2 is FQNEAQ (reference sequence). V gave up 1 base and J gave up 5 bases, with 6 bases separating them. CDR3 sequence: CASSLDTDEQYF. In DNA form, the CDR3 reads TGTGCCAGCAGCTTAGACACGGACGAGCAGTACTTC. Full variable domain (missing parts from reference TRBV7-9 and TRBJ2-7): DTGVSQNPRHKITKRGQNVTFRCDPISEHNRLYWYRQTLGQGPEFLTYFQNEAQLEKSRLLSDRFSAERPKGSFSTLEIQRTEQGDSAMYLCASSLDTDEQYFGPGTRLTVT.

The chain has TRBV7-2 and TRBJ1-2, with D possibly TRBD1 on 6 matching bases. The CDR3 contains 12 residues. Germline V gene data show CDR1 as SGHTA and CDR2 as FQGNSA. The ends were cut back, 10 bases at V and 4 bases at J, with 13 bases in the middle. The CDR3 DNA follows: TGTGCCATCCTACAGGGTATCTATGGCTACACCTTC. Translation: CAILQGIYGYTF. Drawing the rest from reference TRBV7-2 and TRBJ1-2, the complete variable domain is GAGVSQSPSNKVTEKGKDVELRCDPISGHTALYWYRQSLGQGLEFLIYFQGNSAPDKSGLPSDRFSAERTGGSVSTLTIQRTQQEDSAVYLCAILQGIYGYTFGSGTRLTVV.

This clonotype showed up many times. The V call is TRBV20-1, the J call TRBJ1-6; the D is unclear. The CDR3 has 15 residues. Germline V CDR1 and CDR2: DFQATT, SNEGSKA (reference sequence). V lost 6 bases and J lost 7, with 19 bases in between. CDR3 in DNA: TGCAGTGCAAAGAGTAGGGTGGCCGGGAATTCACCCCTCCACTTT. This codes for CSAKSRVAGNSPLHF.